This T cell receptor (beta chain) was identified in a study of CD8 T cells in Susac syndrome. Random hexamers primed reverse transcription of about 0.5 to 1 ug RNA. From the immunoSEQ multiplex PCR reads, TCRdb called clonotypes with MiXCR, one entry per CDR3 protein. The sample records more than 200,000 distinct CDR3 sequences, about 94% being singletons. Germline loops: CDR1 KGHSH, CDR2 LQKENI. Trimming removed 6 bases from V and 6 bases from J, with 7 bases in between. The CDR3 runs 11 residues. The clonotype originates from a human donor with multiple sclerosis. The sequenced sample consisted of CD4+ T cells from PBMCs. This chain links TRBV18 with TRBJ2-3, with D unresolved. CDR3 region: CASSRLDTQYF. As DNA, the CDR3 is TGTGCCAGCTCCCGTCTTGATACGCAGTATTTT.